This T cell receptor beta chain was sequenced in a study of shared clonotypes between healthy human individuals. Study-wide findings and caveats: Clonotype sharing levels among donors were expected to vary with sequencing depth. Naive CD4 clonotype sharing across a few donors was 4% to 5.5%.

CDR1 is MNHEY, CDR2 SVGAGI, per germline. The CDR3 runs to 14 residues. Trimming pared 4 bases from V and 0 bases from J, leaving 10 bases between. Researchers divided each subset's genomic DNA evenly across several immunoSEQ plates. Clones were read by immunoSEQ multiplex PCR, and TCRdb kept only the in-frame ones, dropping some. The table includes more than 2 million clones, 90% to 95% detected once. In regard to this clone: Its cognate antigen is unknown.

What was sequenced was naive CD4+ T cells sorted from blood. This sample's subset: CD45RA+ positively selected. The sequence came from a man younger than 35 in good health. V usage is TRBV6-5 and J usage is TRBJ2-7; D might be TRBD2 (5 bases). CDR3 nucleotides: TGTGCCAGCAGTTCTTTGAGCGGCTCCTACGAGCAGTACTTC. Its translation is CASSSLSGSYEQYF.